The 21 T cell receptor beta chains presented below share a single source sample, sequenced in a study of patients and donors after allogeneic stem cell transplantation. TCRdb re-called the RT-PCR reads through MiXCR, storing one row per CDR3 protein. The sample has about 200,000 distinct CDR3 sequences, 38% seen once; the top ten hold 11%. The sequencing input was blood, either unsorted or a sorted T cell fraction (not recorded which). Source of these receptors: a human donor who was either an allogeneic HSCT recipient or a stem cell or donor lymphocyte infusion donor (not recorded which). It is not recorded whose cells these are; they may come from a transplant donor.

In its sample, this clonotype was seen a few times. The CDR3 here is CASGLMTGASTDTQYF. Written as DNA, the CDR3 is TGTGCTAGTGGTTTAATGACAGGCGCTAGCACAGATACGCAGTATTTT. The chain couples TRBV12-5 to TRBJ2-3, with D possibly TRBD1 on 6 matching bases. This CDR3 spans 16 amino acids. With 3 bases removed from V and 0 bases from J, the gap between germline ends came to 13 bases. The germline V gene has CDR1 LGHNT and CDR2 FRNRAP.

The chain joins TRBV6-6 to TRBJ2-1, with D perhaps TRBD1 or TRBD2 (6 bases each). Looked up from germline, CDR1 is MNHNY and CDR2 is SVGAGI (reference sequence). CDR3 length: 15 amino acids. The ends were cut back, 0 bases at V and 7 bases at J, with 13 bases in the middle. DNA for the CDR3: TGTGCCAGCAGTTACTCGGAGGGCAGGGGTAATGAGCAGTTCTTC. This codes for CASSYSEGRGNEQFF.

This clonotype has just a few counts. An end of the junction does not agree with germline; a read error may underlie this. CDR3 protein: CASRQGLRDRNTEAFF. CDR3 bases: TGCGCCAGCAGACAAGGCCTCCGGGACAGGAACACTGAAGCTTTCTTT. The V and J genes are TRBV4-3 and TRBJ1-1; 7 nucleotides line up with TRBD1. This CDR3 contains 16 residues. Germline loops: CDR1 LGHNA, CDR2 YSLEER.

The V gene is TRBV24-1, the J gene TRBJ2-2, with unresolved D. Trimming took 4 bases from V and 1 from J, leaving 0 bases between them. Per germline, CDR1 KGHDR and CDR2 SFDVKD. This CDR3 is built from 12 residues. CDR3 sequence (DNA): TGTGCCACCAGTGAGAACACCGGGGAGCTGTTTTTT. Translating it yields CATSENTGELFF.

The CDR3 here is CASSESEYNEQFF. The CDR3 nucleotides are TGTGCCAGCAGTGAGTCCGAATACAATGAGCAGTTCTTC. The V call is TRBV6-1, the J call TRBJ2-1; no definite D call. V lost 3 bases to trimming and J lost 4 bases, with 7 bases between them. Germline values: CDR1 MNHNS, CDR2 SASEGT. CDR3 length: 13 amino acids.

This clonotype has a handful of counts. The chain employs TRBV5-1 and TRBJ1-2, with TRBD1 as a possible D gene (5 bases). CDR1 is SGHRS and CDR2 is YFSETQ in the germline V gene. The germline V and J ends were trimmed by 3 bases and 8 bases, with 17 bases remaining between them. This CDR3 spans 14 amino acids. CDR3 protein: CASSSGAQDRGYTF. The CDR3 DNA is TGCGCCAGCAGCTCCGGGGCTCAGGATCGGGGCTACACCTTC.

This clonotype was recorded at least ten times. V usage is TRBV7-9 and J usage is TRBJ1-4; 9 positions match TRBD1. Germline trimming cut 5 bases from V and 8 bases from J; bases unmatched to any gene: 6. CDR1 is SEHNR, CDR2 FQNEAQ, per germline (reference sequence). The CDR3 contains 14 residues. CDR3 loop: CASSPPGTGEKLFF. The CDR3 region has the DNA TGTGCCAGCAGCCCCCCGGGGACAGGGGAAAAACTGTTTTTT.

This chain joins TRBV7-9 and TRBJ2-3, with a weak D call TRBD2 (6 bases). This CDR3 has 13 residues. CDR1 and CDR2 (germline): SEHNR, FQNEAQ (reference sequence). Trimming removed 4 bases from V and 5 bases from J, with 10 bases in between. The DNA for the CDR3 is TGTGCCAGCAGCTCCATCGGGGGAGATACGCAGTATTTT. It is translated as CASSSIGGDTQYF.

The count of this clonotype is one. The rearrangement uses TRBV20-1 and TRBJ2-7; D gene unclear. The CDR3 is 10 amino acids. CDR1 and CDR2 from the germline V gene are DFQATT and SNEGSKA (reference sequence). Trimming shortened V by 5 bases and J by 1 base, and 3 bases separated the two germline ends. CDR3 in DNA: TGCAGTGCTCAATCCTACGAGCAGTACTTC. Translated: CSAQSYEQYF.

This clonotype has a handful of counts. The rearrangement links TRBV12-3 or TRBV12-4 to TRBJ1-5, with 9 bases fitting TRBD1. Trimming at V came to 5 bases and at J to 5 bases, leaving 10 bases not matched to a gene. The CDR3 is 16 amino acids. The CDR3 bases are TGTGCCAGCAGTAGAACAGGGGGCCAGTCGGATCAGCCCCAGCATTTT. Amino acid sequence: CASSRTGGQSDQPQHF.

The rearrangement links TRBV5-1 to TRBJ2-1; possible D gene TRBD1, 6 bases. Trimming removed 0 bases at V and 5 bases at J, with 9 bases between. CDR1 SGHRS and CDR2 YFSETQ come from the germline V gene. The CDR3 consists of 14 residues. The CDR3 nucleotides are TGCGCCAGCAGCTTGGCGGGACACCACAATGAGCAGTTCTTC. This gives the protein CASSLAGHHNEQFF.

This clonotype occurred a few times. The V gene is TRBV20-1, the J gene TRBJ1-5; D possibly corresponds to TRBD1 (5 bases). Germline values: CDR1 DFQATT, CDR2 SNEGSKA (reference sequence). V was pared by 0 bases and J by 0 bases, with 15 bases between. CDR3 length: 17 amino acids. The CDR3 region has the DNA TGCAGTGCTAGAGACATGAACAGGCTTGATAGCAATCAGCCCCAGCATTTT. This gives the protein CSARDMNRLDSNQPQHF.

This clonotype was seen only a few times. The rearrangement uses TRBV28 and TRBJ1-5; D ambiguous. Germline values: CDR1 MDHEN, CDR2 SYDVKM. This CDR3 spans 11 amino acids. V was trimmed by 3 bases and J by 5 bases, leaving 2 bases between them. CDR3: CASSFHQPQHF. CDR3 nucleotide sequence: TGTGCCAGCAGTTTCCATCAGCCCCAGCATTTT.

The gene calls are TRBV28 and TRBJ1-2, with 9 bases that match TRBD1. The J segment lost 7 bases and the V segment lost 4 bases, leaving 13 bases of the junction unmatched. The CDR3 loop spans 16 amino acids. The germline gives CDR1 MDHEN, CDR2 SYDVKM. The CDR3 spells CASSSSPSGQGIGYTF. The CDR3 coding sequence is TGTGCCAGCAGTTCCTCACCTTCGGGACAGGGTATTGGCTACACCTTC.

This clonotype was observed a handful of times. This chain connects TRBV7-2 to TRBJ1-5; D possibly corresponds to TRBD1 (6 bases). The CDR3 is made up of 12 amino acids. Germline values: CDR1 SGHTA, CDR2 FQGNSA. V was pared by 5 bases and J by 11 bases, with 13 bases between. The CDR3 protein is CASSRTGRAQHF. The CDR3 DNA follows: TGTGCCAGCAGCCGAACAGGGAGGGCCCAGCATTTT.

V is TRBV12-3 or TRBV12-4 and J is TRBJ1-1; no clear D. The CDR3 runs 14 residues. V lost 7 bases and J 6 bases, leaving 18 bases between the germline ends. The CDR3 nucleotides read TGTGCCAGCACCCTACAAGAAGAGGGCCCTGAAGCTTTCTTT. The encoded protein is CASTLQEEGPEAFF.

This clonotype was recorded a few times. This chain links TRBV10-3 with TRBJ1-4; D is ambiguous. Trimming stripped 10 bases from V and 5 bases from J, with 8 bases between. The germline CDR1 and CDR2 sequences are ENHRY and SYGVKD. This CDR3 is 11 amino acids long. The CDR3 sequence: CATSRNEKLFF. CDR3 in DNA: TGTGCCACATCGAGAAATGAAAAACTGTTTTTT.

This clonotype was seen a single time. The chain carries TRBV5-1 and TRBJ2-5; no clear D gene. V was cut by 1 base and J by 4 bases, with 5 bases left in between. The CDR3 loop spans 12 amino acids. In germline, CDR1 is SGHRS, CDR2 YFSETQ. DNA for the CDR3: TGCGCCAGCAGCTTGTACTTAGAGACCCAGTACTTC. This gives the protein CASSLYLETQYF. Complete variable domain (other parts from reference TRBV5-1 and TRBJ2-5): KAGVTQTPRYLIKTRGQQVTLSCSPISGHRSVSWYQQTPGQGLQFLFEYFSETQRNKGNFPGRFSGRQFSNSRSEMNVSTLELGDSALYLCASSLYLETQYFGPGTRLLVL.

This clonotype appeared a few times. The rearrangement uses TRBV9 and TRBJ1-2; 8 nucleotides line up with TRBD1. The CDR3 contains 14 residues. The germline CDR1 and CDR2 sequences are SGDLS and YYNGEE. After removal of 1 base from V and 6 bases from J, the junction contained 5 bases not matched to a gene. CDR3 nucleotide sequence: TGTGCCAGCAGCGTATTGACAGGGGCCGATGGCTACACCTTC. Its translation is CASSVLTGADGYTF.

This clonotype was recorded a few times. The chain has TRBV4-1 and TRBJ1-3, with 7 positions matching TRBD1. CDR1 and CDR2 from the germline V gene are MGHRA and YSYEKL. CDR3 length: 17 amino acids. The ends lost 0 bases at V and 0 bases at J; junction bases unmatched: 5. The CDR3 region has the DNA TGCGCCAGCAGCCAAGAGACCGGGACAGCCTCTGGAAACACCATATATTTT. Translating it yields CASSQETGTASGNTIYF.

This clonotype was found a few times. The chain employs TRBV28 and TRBJ1-5; no firm D call. Trimming cost V 8 bases and J 5 bases, with 13 bases left between them. Germline CDR1 MDHEN, CDR2 SYDVKM. This CDR3 comprises 13 residues. DNA of the CDR3: TGTGCCAGCTCGTTCCAGGCCGATCAGCCCCAGCATTTT. Its protein is CASSFQADQPQHF.